This entry lists 17 T cell receptor beta chains sequenced from one sample in a study of T-cell reconstitution after alpha-beta-depleted transplantation in children (dated by TCRdb to about 2016). Library preparation used PCR. For sequencing, an Illumina HiSeq 2500 was employed. To normalize quantification of the TCRbeta repertoire, the TCR libraries were built with molecular barcoding that relied on unique molecular identifiers. TCRdb reprocessing: public reads trimmed at Q25 with fastp, clones called with MiXCR, in-frame beta chains kept. Every entry covers one CDR3 protein and lists the most common genes and DNA from its rows. A total of roughly 28,000 distinct CDR3 sequences appear in this sample, roughly a sixth of them only once. The ten top clones hold about a third of the sample. The sample's time point label is to be understood as: day 60 (about 2 months) after transplantation. What this sample's treatment or condition label stands for: allogeneic hematopoietic cell transplantation with graft depleted of TCRalphabeta T cells and CD19 B cells.

The input for sequencing was PBMCs, mostly from graft donor cells, taken 60 days after TCRalphabeta/CD19-depleted stem cell transplant. The receptors shown here come from a male patient aged 2 to 9 who had a stem cell transplant for acute lymphoblastic leukemia, so the T cells may come from the graft donor.

This clonotype came up many times. V gene TRBV7-2 combines with J gene TRBJ2-2, with 8 bases identical to TRBD2. V was pared by 6 bases and J by 5 bases, with 11 bases of the junction left unmatched. The V gene's germline CDR1 is SGHTA and CDR2 FQGNSA. This CDR3 is built from 16 residues. The chain's CDR3 is CASSLGVAGYTGELFF. In DNA form, the CDR3 reads TGTGCCAGCAGTCTAGGGGTAGCGGGGTATACCGGGGAGCTGTTTTTT.

The chain has TRBV20-1 and TRBJ1-5; 8 positions agree with TRBD1. Germline V CDR1 and CDR2: DFQATT, SNEGSKA (reference sequence). This CDR3 spans 16 amino acids. Trimming at V came to 6 bases and at J to 1 base, leaving 11 bases not matched to a gene. The CDR3 protein is CSAPTWGDRSNQPQHF. CDR3 bases: TGCAGTGCCCCGACGTGGGGGGACAGGAGCAATCAGCCCCAGCATTTT.

The gene calls are TRBV7-3 and TRBJ2-2, with 14 bases fitting TRBD2. J lost 1 base, V lost 5 bases, and 12 bases had no gene match. Per the germline V gene, CDR1 is SGHTA and CDR2 is FQGTGA. The CDR3 is 20 amino acids. The CDR3 loop is CASSLRGLAGVGRNTGELFF. In DNA form, the CDR3 reads TGTGCCAGCAGCCTCCGGGGACTAGCGGGAGTGGGAAGGAACACCGGGGAGCTGTTTTTT.

This chain links TRBV5-5 with TRBJ2-7; possibly TRBD1 for D (6 bases). CDR1 is SGHKS and CDR2 is YYEKEE in the germline V gene (reference sequence). Trimming removed 2 bases at V and 0 bases at J, with 9 bases between. The CDR3 has 14 amino acids. CDR3 protein: CASSLQGDSYEQYF. For the CDR3, the DNA is TGTGCCAGCAGCTTACAGGGAGACTCCTACGAGCAGTACTTC.

The genes are TRBV7-8 and TRBJ2-7; 7 bases map to TRBD1. The ends lost 2 bases at V and 2 bases at J; junction bases unmatched: 3. This CDR3 spans 14 amino acids. Germline V gives CDR1 SGHVS, CDR2 FQNEAQ. The CDR3 DNA is TGTGCCAGCAGCTTATACAGGGGAGCCTACGAGCAGTACTTC. Translation gives CASSLYRGAYEQYF.

There are a few counts of this clonotype. CDR3 loop: CASSPRTGYEQYF. Written as DNA, the CDR3 is TGTGCCAGCAGCCCCCGGACGGGATACGAGCAGTACTTC. The chain links TRBV7-2 to TRBJ2-7; D is perhaps TRBD2 (5 bases). CDR1 and CDR2 (germline): SGHTA, FQGNSA. The CDR3 consists of 13 residues. The V and J ends lost 5 bases and 4 bases respectively, with 12 bases between them.

This clonotype showed up many times. This chain links TRBV7-2 with TRBJ2-5; 10 positions match TRBD2. Germline V gene sequence: CDR1 SGHTA, CDR2 FQGNSA. The CDR3 is 13 residues long. J lost 5 bases, V lost 6 bases, and 3 bases had no gene match. The CDR3 coding sequence is TGTGCCAGCAGGCTTAGCGGGAGGGAGACCCAGTACTTC. Translated, it gives CASRLSGRETQYF.

This clonotype was seen only a few times. This sequence joins TRBV29-1 and TRBJ2-1; the match to TRBD2 covers 10 bases. With 6 bases clipped from V and 0 bases from J, the junction kept 2 bases outside the gene matches. The V gene's germline CDR1 is SQVTM and CDR2 ANQGSEA. The CDR3 sequence is 14 residues long. Here the CDR3 reads CSVASGGSYNEQFF. CDR3 nucleotide sequence: TGCAGCGTCGCTAGCGGGGGCTCCTACAATGAGCAGTTCTTC.

The V and J genes are TRBV5-1 and TRBJ2-3; a possible D gene is TRBD1 (6 bases). Trimming removed 3 bases from V and 5 bases from J, with 19 bases in between. The CDR3 extends over 16 amino acids. Germline assignment: CDR1 SGHRS and CDR2 YFSETQ. CDR3 sequence reads: CASSSTLPGQIDTQYF. Here the CDR3 DNA reads TGCGCCAGCAGCTCCACCCTCCCAGGACAGATAGATACGCAGTATTTT.

This clonotype was observed at least ten times. The gene calls are TRBV6-5 and TRBJ2-5; tentative D call: TRBD2 (6 bases). This CDR3 has 15 amino acids. Between the trimmed V and J ends, which lost 2 bases and 3 bases, there was a span of 13 bases. The germline V gene encodes CDR1 MNHEY and CDR2 SVGAGI. The CDR3 sequence: CASSYGAGTEETQYF. CDR3 bases: TGTGCCAGCAGTTACGGGGCGGGGACTGAAGAGACCCAGTACTTC.

The rearrangement links TRBV12-3 or TRBV12-4 to TRBJ1-1, with D tentatively TRBD1 (6 bases). V was cut by 4 bases and J by 4 bases, with 10 bases left in between. The CDR3 runs to 13 residues. Here the CDR3 reads CASSSQGGTEAFF. The CDR3 DNA reads TGTGCCAGCAGTTCACAGGGTGGCACTGAAGCTTTCTTT.

In this sample, this clonotype turned up a few times. The V gene is TRBV4-3, the J gene TRBJ2-1, with D maybe TRBD2 (6 bases). Looked up from germline, CDR1 is LGHNA and CDR2 is YSLEER. Trimming pared 0 bases from V and 0 bases from J, leaving 18 bases between. The CDR3 consists of 19 residues. The CDR3 region is CASSQEGISVGGSYNEQFF. DNA of the CDR3: TGCGCCAGCAGCCAAGAGGGGATAAGTGTGGGGGGCTCCTACAATGAGCAGTTCTTC.

V and J are TRBV6-5 and TRBJ1-2, with D possibly being TRBD1 (5 bases). With 0 bases removed from V and 1 base from J, the gap between germline ends came to 15 bases. The V gene's germline CDR1 is MNHEY and CDR2 SVGAGI. This CDR3 is 17 amino acids long. Here the CDR3 reads CASSYSRTRGINYGYTF. CDR3 coding DNA: TGTGCCAGCAGTTACTCGAGGACACGGGGGATTAACTATGGCTACACCTTC.

This clonotype was seen ten or more times. The chain couples TRBV12-3 or TRBV12-4 to TRBJ1-2; D is uncertain. Deletions cut 2 bases from V and 2 bases from J, with 12 bases between. The CDR3 totals 15 residues. The CDR3 here is CASSLILSNNYGYTF. CDR3 nucleotides: TGTGCCAGCAGTTTAATCCTTAGCAACAACTATGGCTACACCTTC.

CDR3 nucleotides: TGTGCCAGCAGCTTCGGACTAGCGGGAGGGGGGGGCACAGATACGCAGTATTTT. This sequence encodes CASSFGLAGGGGTDTQYF. The chain recombines TRBV11-2 with TRBJ2-3; 15 bases are a match to TRBD2. The germline gives CDR1 SGHAT, CDR2 FQNNGV. This CDR3 comprises 18 residues. V lost 3 bases, J lost 1 base, and 5 bases stayed unmatched.

This clonotype appeared a few times. This rearrangement joins TRBV11-2 to TRBJ2-3; 12 nucleotides align to TRBD2. This CDR3 spans 18 amino acids. Germline-derived CDR1 and CDR2 are SGHAT and FQNNGV. After removal of 5 bases from V and 0 bases from J, the junction contained 9 bases not matched to a gene. This CDR3 reads CASSQFRLAGGSTDTQYF. CDR3 in DNA: TGTGCCAGCAGCCAATTCCGGCTAGCGGGGGGGAGCACAGATACGCAGTATTTT.

The chain joins TRBV6-2 or TRBV6-3 to TRBJ2-7; 7 nucleotides align to TRBD1. The CDR3 sequence is 12 residues long. J was trimmed by 6 bases and V by 5 bases; bases with no gene match: 4. Germline V gene sequence: CDR1 MNHEY, CDR2 SVGEGT. The CDR3: CASSIQGREQYF. The CDR3 nucleotides read TGTGCCAGCAGTATACAGGGGCGCGAGCAGTACTTC.